This T cell receptor (beta chain) stems from a study of blood T cell repertoires in COVID-19. Overall study: Sites across the United States, Italy and Spain contributed samples from acute and convalescent COVID-19. Sample material is recorded as cDNA or gDNA derived from T cells, B-cell-depleted T cells, or PBMCs.

The germline V gene encodes CDR1 SNHLY and CDR2 FYNNEI. The J segment lost 4 bases and the V segment lost 7 bases, leaving 7 bases of the junction unmatched. The CDR3 has 14 residues. In the authors' methods: Amplification of reference gene primers was used by the study to estimate nucleated cell counts. Produced via immunoSEQ multiplex PCR; TCRdb's table is partial and in-frame only. V, J and clone size are those of that table, while D and trimming were read from the DNA. The sample yields under 350,000 clones, approximately 90% seen once. Sequenced sample: peripheral blood. This chain joins TRBV2 and TRBJ1-5; 7 bases align to TRBD1. The source is a man in his forties with acute or convalescent COVID-19. CDR3 region: CASTSTGRNQPQHF. The CDR3 coding sequence is TGTGCCAGCACTTCGACAGGGAGGAATCAGCCCCAGCATTTT.